These 19 T cell receptor beta chains share one sample of origin, sequenced in a study of blood T cell repertoires in COVID-19. Clones were sequenced by immunoSEQ multiplex PCR, and TCRdb holds only the in-frame ones, with some missing. This table holds about 160,000 clones, about 89% found once. Material: peripheral blood. Receptors were obtained from a man between 60 and 75 years old with acute or convalescent COVID-19.

J is TRBJ1-2 and V is TRBV18; possibly TRBD1 for D (5 bases). Germline-derived CDR1 and CDR2 are KGHSH and LQKENI. The CDR3 is 14 residues long. With 5 bases removed from V and 0 bases from J, the gap between germline ends came to 10 bases. The CDR3, as DNA: TGTGCCAGCTCAGCCGACAGAACTAACTATGGCTACACCTTC. Translated: CASSADRTNYGYTF. Full variable domain (rest looked up from reference TRBV18 and TRBJ1-2): NAGVMQNPRHLVRRRGQEARLRCSPMKGHSHVYWYRQLPEEGLKFMVYLQKENIIDESGMPKERFSAEFPKEGPSILRIQQVVRGDSAAYFCASSADRTNYGYTFGSGTRLTVV.

This clone has just one count. The CDR3 loop reads CATQRGNTDTQYF. CDR3 bases: TGTGCCACCCAACGGGGAAACACAGATACGCAGTATTTT. The V gene is TRBV15, the J gene TRBJ2-3, with D possibly being TRBD2 (5 bases). V was cut by 8 bases and J by 2 bases, with 11 bases left in between. This CDR3 contains 13 residues. Per the germline V gene, CDR1 is LNHNV and CDR2 is YYDKDF (reference sequence). Together with reference TRBV15 and TRBJ2-3, the CDR3 gives the full variable domain: DAMVIQNPRYQVTQFGKPVTLSCSQTLNHNVMYWYQQKSSQAPKLLFHYYDKDFNNEADTPDNFQSRRPNTSFCFLDIRSPGLGDTAMYLCATQRGNTDTQYFGPGTRLTVL.

The chain combines TRBV7-2 with TRBJ2-3; TRBD2 aligns across 8 bases. After removal of 3 bases from V and 1 base from J, the junction contained 3 bases not matched to a gene. The length of the CDR3 is 15 residues. CDR1 is SGHTA, CDR2 FQGNSA, per germline. The CDR3 DNA is TGTGCCAGCAGCTTCACTAGCGGACGCACAGATACGCAGTATTTT. It specifies CASSFTSGRTDTQYF. The full variable domain, rest sourced from reference TRBV7-2 and TRBJ2-3, is GAGVSQSPSNKVTEKGKDVELRCDPISGHTALYWYRQSLGQGLEFLIYFQGNSAPDKSGLPSDRFSAERTGGSVSTLTIQRTQQEDSAVYLCASSFTSGRTDTQYFGPGTRLTVL.

The chain has TRBV4-1 and TRBJ2-4, with 14 bases that match TRBD2. From germline, CDR1 is MGHRA and CDR2 YSYEKL. J was trimmed by 4 bases and V by 1 base; bases with no gene match: 12. This CDR3 has 20 amino acids. CDR3 DNA: TGCGCCAGCAGCCAAGCCCCACCCGGACTAGCGGGGGGCCAAAAAAACATTCAGTACTTC. Its translation is CASSQAPPGLAGGQKNIQYF.

The CDR3 sequence: CASSVDSGVSTEAFF. The CDR3 nucleotides read TGTGCCAGCAGCGTAGATAGCGGGGTTAGCACTGAAGCTTTCTTT. The chain joins TRBV9 to TRBJ1-1; D not certain. V was cut by 0 bases and J by 4 bases, with 13 bases left in between. Per germline, CDR1 SGDLS and CDR2 YYNGEE. This CDR3 contains 15 residues.

The chain recombines TRBV7-8 with TRBJ1-3; maybe TRBD1 (5 bases). V gave up 6 bases and J gave up 0 bases, with 15 bases separating them. The germline V gene has CDR1 SGHVS and CDR2 FQNEAQ. This CDR3 contains 16 residues. In DNA form, the CDR3 reads TGTGCCAGCAGACCCACCCCAGGGCTCTCTGGAAACACCATATATTTT. This codes for CASRPTPGLSGNTIYF.

This chain connects TRBV25-1 to TRBJ2-2; 7 bases are shared with TRBD2. Trimming at V came to 7 bases and at J to 5 bases, leaving 10 bases not matched to a gene. The CDR3 length is 15 residues. Germline V gene data show CDR1 as MGHDK and CDR2 as SYGVNS. The CDR3 is CASITGGAGTGELFF. Here the CDR3 DNA reads TGTGCCAGCATTACGGGGGGAGCGGGGACCGGGGAGCTGTTTTTT.

The V and J genes are TRBV5-5 and TRBJ1-2, with no clear D. This CDR3 comprises 12 residues. CDR1 and CDR2 (germline): SGHKS, YYEKEE (reference sequence). V was cut by 3 bases and J by 0 bases, with 3 bases left in between. The CDR3 DNA is TGTGCCAGCAGCTCCTCTAACTATGGCTACACCTTC. Translated, it gives CASSSSNYGYTF.

This chain joins TRBV4-1 and TRBJ1-5; the D gene is possibly TRBD1 (5 bases). This CDR3 has 15 residues. The germline V gene has CDR1 MGHRA and CDR2 YSYEKL. Trimming took 4 bases from V and 3 from J, leaving 13 bases between them. The CDR3 reads CASSRVLGVNQPQHF. DNA of the CDR3: TGCGCCAGCAGCCGGGTCCTAGGGGTCAATCAGCCCCAGCATTTT.

The rearrangement joins TRBV7-2 to TRBJ2-6; maybe TRBD1 (6 bases). The CDR3 spans 18 residues. V gave up 5 bases and J gave up 1 base, with 18 bases separating them. In germline, CDR1 is SGHTA, CDR2 FQGNSA. This CDR3 reads CASSPRQVGLSGANVLTF. CDR3 sequence (DNA): TGTGCCAGCAGCCCCAGACAGGTAGGGTTGTCTGGGGCCAACGTCCTGACTTTC.

The chain links TRBV7-2 to TRBJ2-2; D ambiguous. Germline V gene sequence: CDR1 SGHTA, CDR2 FQGNSA. The V gene lost 4 bases and the J gene lost 4 bases, with 13 bases spanning the gap. The CDR3 runs 15 residues. The CDR3 here is CASSSQSGATGELFF. CDR3 nucleotide sequence: TGTGCCAGCAGCTCCCAGTCAGGTGCCACCGGGGAGCTGTTTTTT.

This CDR3 is CASSVSGDRGDIQYF. The DNA of the CDR3 is TGTGCCAGCAGCGTAAGTGGGGATCGGGGGGACATTCAGTACTTC. The V call is TRBV9, the J call TRBJ2-4; TRBD2 matches 7 bases. The CDR3 has 15 amino acids. Germline-derived CDR1 and CDR2 are SGDLS and YYNGEE. V was clipped by 1 base and J by 8 bases; unmatched bases: 9. Full variable domain (remainder filled in from reference TRBV9 and TRBJ2-4): DSGVTQTPKHLITATGQRVTLRCSPRSGDLSVYWYQQSLDQGLQFLIQYYNGEERAKGNILERFSAQQFPDLHSELNLSSLELGDSALYFCASSVSGDRGDIQYFGAGTRLSVL.

This chain links TRBV6-2 or TRBV6-3 with TRBJ1-2; 8 bases are shared with TRBD1. CDR1 MNHEY and CDR2 SVGEGT come from the germline V gene. The CDR3 has 15 residues. V shed 2 bases and J 8 bases; nucleotides not matched to a gene: 10. The DNA for the CDR3 is TGTGCCAGCAGTTACGAGGACAGGGATACCGGCGGCTACACCTTC. Translated, it gives CASSYEDRDTGGYTF.

This clone was recorded once. V and J are TRBV5-4 and TRBJ1-5; 10 nucleotides match TRBD1. The CDR3 has 16 residues. The V segment lost 0 bases and the J segment 7 bases; nucleotides outside the gene matches: 7. In germline, CDR1 is SGHNT, CDR2 YYREEE (reference sequence). CDR3 sequence: CASSLGAPGQGQPQHF. In DNA form, the CDR3 reads TGTGCCAGCAGCTTGGGGGCACCGGGACAGGGGCAGCCCCAGCATTTT.

This chain joins TRBV18 and TRBJ1-6, with D unclear. V was clipped by 4 bases and J by 7 bases, with 20 bases between them. Per the germline V gene, CDR1 is KGHSH and CDR2 is LQKENI. The CDR3 covers 17 residues. CDR3 in amino acids: CASSLSSDLFLNSPLHF. CDR3 coding DNA: TGTGCCAGCTCACTTTCATCCGACTTATTCCTAAATTCACCCCTCCACTTT.

The J gene is TRBJ2-7, the V gene TRBV27; possible D gene TRBD1, 6 bases. The CDR3 extends over 14 amino acids. V was clipped by 2 bases and J by 7 bases, with 15 bases between them. Germline-derived CDR1 and CDR2 are MNHEY and SMNVEV (reference sequence). CDR3 sequence (DNA): TGTGCCAGCAGTTTAATGCAGGGGCCATATGAGCAGTACTTC. Protein: CASSLMQGPYEQYF.

This clone was counted a single time. The chain employs TRBV19 and TRBJ1-2, with 10 bases that match TRBD1. J gave up 4 bases and V 3 bases, and 11 bases lay outside the gene matches. In germline, CDR1 is LNHDA, CDR2 SQIVND (reference sequence). The CDR3 loop spans 17 amino acids. CDR3 coding DNA: TGTGCCAGTAGTATCTCATCCCGGGACAGGGGAGGCTATGGCTACACCTTC. Protein product: CASSISSRDRGGYGYTF.

This clone has just one count. This chain links TRBV3-1 (or the pseudogene TRBV3-2) with TRBJ2-5; TRBD2 matches 14 bases. The germline V gene encodes CDR1 LGHDT and CDR2 YNNKEL (reference sequence). The CDR3 consists of 16 residues. With V trimmed by 1 base and J by 6 bases, 4 bases remained unmatched. This CDR3 is CASSQGLAGGPKTQYF. The CDR3, as DNA: TGTGCCAGCAGCCAAGGACTAGCGGGGGGGCCTAAGACCCAGTACTTC.

This clone has at least ten counts. The identical CDR3 is also encoded by other nucleotide sequences in the sample. The V gene is TRBV19, the J gene TRBJ1-2; D gene unclear. The CDR3 covers 14 residues. Trimming stripped 3 bases from V and 2 bases from J, with 10 bases between. CDR1 and CDR2 (germline): LNHDA, SQIVND (reference sequence). CDR3 DNA sequence: TGTGCCAGTAGTATTAGCTCCGTAAACTATGGCTACACCTTC. Translation: CASSISSVNYGYTF. Complete variable domain (other parts from reference TRBV19 and TRBJ1-2): DGGITQSPKYLFRKEGQNVTLSCEQNLNHDAMYWYRQDPGQGLRLIYYSQIVNDFQKGDIAEGYSVSREKKESFPLTVTSAQKNPTAFYLCASSISSVNYGYTFGSGTRLTVV.